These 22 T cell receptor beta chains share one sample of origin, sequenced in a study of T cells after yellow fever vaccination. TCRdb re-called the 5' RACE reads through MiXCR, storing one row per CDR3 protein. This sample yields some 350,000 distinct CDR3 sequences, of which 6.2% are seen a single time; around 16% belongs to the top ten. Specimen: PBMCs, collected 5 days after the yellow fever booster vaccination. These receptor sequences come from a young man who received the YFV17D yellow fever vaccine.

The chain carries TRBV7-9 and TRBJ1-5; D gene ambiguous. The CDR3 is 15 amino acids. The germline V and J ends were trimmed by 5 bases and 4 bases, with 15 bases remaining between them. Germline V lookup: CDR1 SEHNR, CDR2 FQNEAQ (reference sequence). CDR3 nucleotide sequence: TGTGCCAGCAGCCGGCCCGGGGATAGTAATCAGCCCCAGCATTTT. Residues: CASSRPGDSNQPQHF. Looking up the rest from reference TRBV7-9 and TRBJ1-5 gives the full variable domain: DTGVSQNPRHKITKRGQNVTFRCDPISEHNRLYWYRQTLGQGPEFLTYFQNEAQLEKSRLLSDRFSAERPKGSFSTLEIQRTEQGDSAMYLCASSRPGDSNQPQHFGDGTRLSIL.

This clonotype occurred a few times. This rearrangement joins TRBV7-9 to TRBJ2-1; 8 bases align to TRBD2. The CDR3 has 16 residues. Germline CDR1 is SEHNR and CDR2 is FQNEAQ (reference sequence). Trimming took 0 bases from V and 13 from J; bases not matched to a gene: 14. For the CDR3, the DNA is TGTGCCAGCAGCTTAGCGGGGACTAGTGGCTCCTCGGGCCAGTTCTTC. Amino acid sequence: CASSLAGTSGSSGQFF.

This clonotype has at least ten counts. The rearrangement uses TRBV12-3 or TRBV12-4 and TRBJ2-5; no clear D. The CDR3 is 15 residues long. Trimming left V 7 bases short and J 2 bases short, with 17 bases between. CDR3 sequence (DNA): TGTGCCAGCAAATCCCACAATAGTGGGCAAGAGACCCAGTACTTC. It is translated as CASKSHNSGQETQYF.

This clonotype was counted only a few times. This CDR3 reads CASSYGTSELEQFF. CDR3 sequence (DNA): TGTGCCAGCAGCTACGGGACTAGCGAACTTGAGCAGTTCTTC. The genes are TRBV5-6 and TRBJ2-1, with 10 bases fitting TRBD2. This CDR3 region has 14 residues. Trimming took 3 bases from V and 9 from J; bases not matched to a gene: 6. In germline, CDR1 is SGHDT, CDR2 YYEEEE.

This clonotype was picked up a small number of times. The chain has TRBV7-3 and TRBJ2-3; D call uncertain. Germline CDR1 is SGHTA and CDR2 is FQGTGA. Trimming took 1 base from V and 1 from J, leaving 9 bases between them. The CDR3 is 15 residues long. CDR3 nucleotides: TGTGCCAGCAGCTTAAGGGTAGCTGGCACAGATACGCAGTATTTT. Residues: CASSLRVAGTDTQYF. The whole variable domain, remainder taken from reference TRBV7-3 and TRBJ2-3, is GAGVSQTPSNKVTEKGKYVELRCDPISGHTALYWYRQSLGQGPEFLIYFQGTGAADDSGLPNDRFFAVRPEGSVSTLKIQRTERGDSAVYLCASSLRVAGTDTQYFGPGTRLTVL.

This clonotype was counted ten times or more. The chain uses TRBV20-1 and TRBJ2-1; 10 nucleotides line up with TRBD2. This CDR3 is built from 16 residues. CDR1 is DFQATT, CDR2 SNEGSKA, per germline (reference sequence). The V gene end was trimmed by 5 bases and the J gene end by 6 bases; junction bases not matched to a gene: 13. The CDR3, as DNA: TGCAGTGCTCCCCCGGGTATAGCGGGAGGTCCCAATGAGCAGTTCTTC. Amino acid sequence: CSAPPGIAGGPNEQFF.

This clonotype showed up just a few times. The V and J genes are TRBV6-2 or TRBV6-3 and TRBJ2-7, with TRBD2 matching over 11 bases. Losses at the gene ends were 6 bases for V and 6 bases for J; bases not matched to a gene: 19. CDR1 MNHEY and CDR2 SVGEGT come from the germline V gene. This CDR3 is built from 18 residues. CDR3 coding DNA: TGTGCCAGCAGCCAGGGGACTAGCGGTATAAGCCTTCGCCTCGAGCAGTACTTC. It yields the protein CASSQGTSGISLRLEQYF.

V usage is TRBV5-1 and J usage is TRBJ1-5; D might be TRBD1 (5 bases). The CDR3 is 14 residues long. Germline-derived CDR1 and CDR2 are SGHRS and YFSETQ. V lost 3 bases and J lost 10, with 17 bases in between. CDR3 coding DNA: TGCGCCAGCAGCTCACAGGTCGGGTCCAGCCCCCAGCATTTT. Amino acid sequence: CASSSQVGSSPQHF.

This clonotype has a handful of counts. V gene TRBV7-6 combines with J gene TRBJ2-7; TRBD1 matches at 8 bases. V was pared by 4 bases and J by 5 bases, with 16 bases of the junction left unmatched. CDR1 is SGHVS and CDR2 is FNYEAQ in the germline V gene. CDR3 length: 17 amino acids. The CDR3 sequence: CASSSPSTPGGLDEQYF. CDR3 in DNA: TGTGCCAGCAGCTCCCCCAGTACCCCAGGGGGCTTGGACGAGCAGTACTTC.

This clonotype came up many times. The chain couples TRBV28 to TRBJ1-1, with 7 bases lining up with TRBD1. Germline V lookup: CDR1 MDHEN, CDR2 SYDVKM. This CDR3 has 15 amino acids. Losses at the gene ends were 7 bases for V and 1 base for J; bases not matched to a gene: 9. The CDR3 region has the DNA TGTGCCAGCACCTGGGCAGGGGGGGCGAACACTGAAGCTTTCTTT. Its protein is CASTWAGGANTEAFF.

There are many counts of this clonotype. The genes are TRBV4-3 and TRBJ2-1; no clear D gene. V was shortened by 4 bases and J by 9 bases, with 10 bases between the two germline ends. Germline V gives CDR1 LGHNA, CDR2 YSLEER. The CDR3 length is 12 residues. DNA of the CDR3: TGCGCCAGCAGCCTGTGGGGTGGTGAGCAGTTCTTC. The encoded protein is CASSLWGGEQFF.

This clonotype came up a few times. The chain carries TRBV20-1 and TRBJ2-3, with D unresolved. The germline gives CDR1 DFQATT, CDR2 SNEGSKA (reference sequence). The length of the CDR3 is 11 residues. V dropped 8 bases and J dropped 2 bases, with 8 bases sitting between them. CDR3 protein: CSPRPTDTQYF. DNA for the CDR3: TGCAGTCCACGGCCCACAGATACGCAGTATTTT.

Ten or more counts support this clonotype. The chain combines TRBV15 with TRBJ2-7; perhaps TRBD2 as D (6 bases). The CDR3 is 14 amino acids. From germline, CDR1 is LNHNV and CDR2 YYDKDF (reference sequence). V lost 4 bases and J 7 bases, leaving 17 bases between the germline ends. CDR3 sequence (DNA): TGTGCCACCAGCACGGGGACTTCTACTTGGGAGCAGTACTTC. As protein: CATSTGTSTWEQYF.

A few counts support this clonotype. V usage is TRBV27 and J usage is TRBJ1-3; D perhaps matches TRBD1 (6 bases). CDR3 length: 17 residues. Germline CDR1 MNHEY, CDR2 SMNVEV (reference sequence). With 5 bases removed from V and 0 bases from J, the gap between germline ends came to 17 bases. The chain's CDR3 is CASSPLRTVSSGNTIYF. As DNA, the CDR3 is TGTGCCAGCAGTCCCTTGAGGACAGTGAGCTCTGGAAACACCATATATTTT.

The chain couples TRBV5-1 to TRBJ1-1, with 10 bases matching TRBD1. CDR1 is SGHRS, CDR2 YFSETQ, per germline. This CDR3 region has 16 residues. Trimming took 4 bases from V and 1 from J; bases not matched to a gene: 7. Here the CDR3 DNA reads TGCGCCAGCAGCATTCGACAGGGGGCAGGGAACACTGAAGCTTTCTTT. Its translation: CASSIRQGAGNTEAFF. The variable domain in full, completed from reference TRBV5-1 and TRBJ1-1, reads KAGVTQTPRYLIKTRGQQVTLSCSPISGHRSVSWYQQTPGQGLQFLFEYFSETQRNKGNFPGRFSGRQFSNSRSEMNVSTLELGDSALYLCASSIRQGAGNTEAFFGQGTRLTVV.

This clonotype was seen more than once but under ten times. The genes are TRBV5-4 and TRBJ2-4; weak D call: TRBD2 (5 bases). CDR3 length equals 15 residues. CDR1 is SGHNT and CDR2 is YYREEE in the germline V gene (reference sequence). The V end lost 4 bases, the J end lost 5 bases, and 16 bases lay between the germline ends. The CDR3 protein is CASSRDSNKENIQYF. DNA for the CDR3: TGTGCCAGCAGCCGGGATTCTAATAAGGAAAACATTCAGTACTTC. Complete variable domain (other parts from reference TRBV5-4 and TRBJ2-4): ETGVTQSPTHLIKTRGQQVTLRCSSQSGHNTVSWYQQALGQGPQFIFQYYREEENGRGNFPPRFSGLQFPNYSSELNVNALELDDSALYLCASSRDSNKENIQYFGAGTRLSVL.

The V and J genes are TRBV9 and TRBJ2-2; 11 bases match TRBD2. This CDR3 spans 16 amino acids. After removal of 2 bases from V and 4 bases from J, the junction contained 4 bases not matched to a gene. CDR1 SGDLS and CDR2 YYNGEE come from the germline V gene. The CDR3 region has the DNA TGTGCCAGCAGCGTTGATAGCGGGAGGGTCACCGGGGAGCTGTTTTTT. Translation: CASSVDSGRVTGELFF.

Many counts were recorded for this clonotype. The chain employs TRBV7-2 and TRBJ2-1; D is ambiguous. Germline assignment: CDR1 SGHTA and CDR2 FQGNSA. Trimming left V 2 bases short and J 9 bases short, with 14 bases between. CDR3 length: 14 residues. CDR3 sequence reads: CASSLIMTLGEQFF. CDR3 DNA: TGTGCCAGCAGCTTAATTATGACCCTTGGTGAGCAGTTCTTC.

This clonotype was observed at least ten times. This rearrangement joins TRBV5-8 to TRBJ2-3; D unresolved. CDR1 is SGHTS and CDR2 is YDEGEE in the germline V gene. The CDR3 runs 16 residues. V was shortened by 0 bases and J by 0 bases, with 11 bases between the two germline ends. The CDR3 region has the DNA TGTGCCAGCAGCTTGGGCGTTTCAGCCAGCACAGATACGCAGTATTTT. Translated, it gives CASSLGVSASTDTQYF.

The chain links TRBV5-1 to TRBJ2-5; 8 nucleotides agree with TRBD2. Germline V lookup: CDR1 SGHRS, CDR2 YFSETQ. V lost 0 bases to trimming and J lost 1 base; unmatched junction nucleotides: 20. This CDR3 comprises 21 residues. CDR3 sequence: CASSLDQREIQISLLQETQYF. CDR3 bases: TGCGCCAGCAGCTTGGACCAGCGGGAGATCCAAATCAGCCTCCTCCAAGAGACCCAGTACTTC. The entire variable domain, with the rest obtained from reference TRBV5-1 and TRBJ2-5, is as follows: KAGVTQTPRYLIKTRGQQVTLSCSPISGHRSVSWYQQTPGQGLQFLFEYFSETQRNKGNFPGRFSGRQFSNSRSEMNVSTLELGDSALYLCASSLDQREIQISLLQETQYFGPGTRLLVL.

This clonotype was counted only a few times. CDR3 amino acids: CASSIGDRALETQYF. CDR3 DNA sequence: TGTGCCAGTAGTATCGGCGACAGGGCATTGGAGACCCAGTACTTC. The chain employs TRBV19 and TRBJ2-5, with 7 positions matching TRBD1. V gave up 3 bases and J gave up 5 bases; unmatched junction bases: 9. There are 15 residues in the CDR3. Germline V lookup: CDR1 LNHDA, CDR2 SQIVND (reference sequence).

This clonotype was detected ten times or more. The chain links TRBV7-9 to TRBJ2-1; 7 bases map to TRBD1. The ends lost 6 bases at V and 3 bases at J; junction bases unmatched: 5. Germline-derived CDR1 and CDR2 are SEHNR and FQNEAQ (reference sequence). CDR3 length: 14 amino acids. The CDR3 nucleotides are TGTGCCAGCAGACCGGGACAGAACTACAATGAGCAGTTCTTC. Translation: CASRPGQNYNEQFF.